What follows is one TCR beta chain and its context. The target antigen is unknown. The germline V gene has CDR1 SGHNT and CDR2 YENEEA. V lost 6 bases to trimming and J lost 2 bases, with 10 bases between them. The CDR3 is 13 residues long. The isolated RNA, all of it, was reverse transcribed, so expressed TCRB transcripts were what got sequenced. TCRdb's copy holds only in-frame clones and misses some; the assay was immunoSEQ multiplex PCR. The table lists about 150,000 clones, about 13% of them singletons, with less than 1.5% in the top ten. These data originate in a study of beta chain features in type 1 diabetes. Points from the study as a whole: Within each of all four CD4+ subsets, Type 1 diabetes patients had TCRB CDR3s that were moderately but significantly shorter. The naive, central memory and Treg TCRB repertoires of patients appeared to be more similar to one another than those of healthy donors.

This clonotype was sampled from a man aged 18 to 30 with type 1 diabetes. J is TRBJ1-1 and V is TRBV11-3, with D tentatively TRBD1 (6 bases). The source material was central memory CD4+ T cells from blood. As DNA, the CDR3 is TGTGCCAGCAGTCCACAGGGAAACACTGAAGCTTTCTTT. Its protein product is CASSPQGNTEAFF.